This T cell receptor (beta chain) was profiled in a study of control samples from healthy donors and cancer patients. Per the germline V gene, CDR1 is SGHVS and CDR2 is FQNEAQ. The CDR3 is 14 residues long. V was pared by 2 bases and J by 4 bases, with 9 bases between. Sequenced by immunoSEQ multiplex PCR; TCRdb stores in-frame clones only, minus some. The sample includes around 76,000 clones, approximately 88% of them seen just once. Sequenced input: PBMCs. The TCR sequence derives from a woman aged 45-59 years with colorectal cancer. This rearrangement joins TRBV7-8 to TRBJ1-3, with D possibly being TRBD1 (5 bases). CDR3 coding DNA: TGTGCCAGCAGCTTAAGGGGAGCAGGAAACACCATATATTTT. It codes for CASSLRGAGNTIYF.